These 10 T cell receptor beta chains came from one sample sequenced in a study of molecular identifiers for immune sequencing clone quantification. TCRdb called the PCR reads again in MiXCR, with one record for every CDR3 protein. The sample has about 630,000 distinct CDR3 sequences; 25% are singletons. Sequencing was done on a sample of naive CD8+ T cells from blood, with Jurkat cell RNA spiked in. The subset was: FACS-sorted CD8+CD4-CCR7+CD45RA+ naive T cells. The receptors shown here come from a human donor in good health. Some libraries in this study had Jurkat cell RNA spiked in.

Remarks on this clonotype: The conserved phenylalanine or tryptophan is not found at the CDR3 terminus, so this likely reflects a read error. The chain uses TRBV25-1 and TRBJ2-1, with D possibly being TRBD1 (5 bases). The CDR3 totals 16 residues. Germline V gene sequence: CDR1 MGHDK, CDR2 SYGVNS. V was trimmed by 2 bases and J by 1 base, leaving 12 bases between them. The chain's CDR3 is CASSETQTDSYNEQFS. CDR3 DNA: TGTGCCAGCAGTGAAACTCAGACAGATTCCTACAATGAGCAGTTCTCC.

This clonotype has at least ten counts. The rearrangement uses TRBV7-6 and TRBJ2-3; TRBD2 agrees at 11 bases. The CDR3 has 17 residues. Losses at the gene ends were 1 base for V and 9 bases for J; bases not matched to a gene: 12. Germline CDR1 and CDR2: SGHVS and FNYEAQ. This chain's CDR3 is CASSLDLAGGPEWTQYF. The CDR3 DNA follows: TGTGCCAGCAGCTTAGACCTAGCGGGAGGCCCGGAATGGACGCAGTATTTT. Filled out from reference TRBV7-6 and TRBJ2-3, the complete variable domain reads GAGVSQSPRYKVTKRGQDVALRCDPISGHVSLYWYRQALGQGPEFLTYFNYEAQQDKSGLPNDRFSAERPEGSISTLTIQRTEQRDSAMYRCASSLDLAGGPEWTQYFGPGTRLTVL.

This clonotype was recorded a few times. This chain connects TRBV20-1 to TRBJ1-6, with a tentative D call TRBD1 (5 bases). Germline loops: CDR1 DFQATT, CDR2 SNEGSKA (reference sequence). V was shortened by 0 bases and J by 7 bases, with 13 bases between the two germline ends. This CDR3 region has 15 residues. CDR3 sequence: CSARDLGAPNSPLHF. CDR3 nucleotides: TGCAGTGCTAGAGATCTCGGGGCTCCAAATTCACCCCTCCACTTT.

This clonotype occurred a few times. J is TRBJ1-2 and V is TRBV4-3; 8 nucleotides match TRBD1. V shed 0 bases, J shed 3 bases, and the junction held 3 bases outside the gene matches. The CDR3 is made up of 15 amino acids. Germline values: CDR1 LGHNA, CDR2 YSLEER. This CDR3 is CASSQDRGLDYGYTF. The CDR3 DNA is TGCGCCAGCAGCCAAGACAGGGGGCTTGACTATGGCTACACCTTC.

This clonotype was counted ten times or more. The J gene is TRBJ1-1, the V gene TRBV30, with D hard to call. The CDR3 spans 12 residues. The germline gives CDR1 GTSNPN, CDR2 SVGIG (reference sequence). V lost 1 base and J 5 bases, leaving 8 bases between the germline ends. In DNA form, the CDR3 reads TGTGCCTGGAGTGCGTTAGTGACTGAAGCTTTCTTT. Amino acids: CAWSALVTEAFF.

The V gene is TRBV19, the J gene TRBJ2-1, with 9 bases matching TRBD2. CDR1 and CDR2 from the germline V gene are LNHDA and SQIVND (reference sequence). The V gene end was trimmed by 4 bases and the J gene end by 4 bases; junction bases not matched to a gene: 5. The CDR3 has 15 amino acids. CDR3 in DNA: TGTGCCAGTAGTAACTGGCGGGAGGGGTACAATGAGCAGTTCTTC. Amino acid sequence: CASSNWREGYNEQFF. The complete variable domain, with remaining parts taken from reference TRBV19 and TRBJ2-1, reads DGGITQSPKYLFRKEGQNVTLSCEQNLNHDAMYWYRQDPGQGLRLIYYSQIVNDFQKGDIAEGYSVSREKKESFPLTVTSAQKNPTAFYLCASSNWREGYNEQFFGPGTRLTVL.

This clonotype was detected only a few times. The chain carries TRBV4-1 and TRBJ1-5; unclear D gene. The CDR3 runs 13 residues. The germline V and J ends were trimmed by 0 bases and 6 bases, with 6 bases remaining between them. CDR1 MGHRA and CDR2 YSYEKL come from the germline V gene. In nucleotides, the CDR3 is TGCGCCAGCAGCCAAGATCTGAGTCAGCCCCAGCATTTT. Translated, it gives CASSQDLSQPQHF.

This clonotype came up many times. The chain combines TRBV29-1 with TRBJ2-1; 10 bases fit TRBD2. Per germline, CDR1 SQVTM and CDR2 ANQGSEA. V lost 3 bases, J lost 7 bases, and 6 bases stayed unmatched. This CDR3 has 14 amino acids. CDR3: CSVEGLAGENEQFF. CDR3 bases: TGCAGCGTTGAGGGGCTAGCGGGAGAAAATGAGCAGTTCTTC.

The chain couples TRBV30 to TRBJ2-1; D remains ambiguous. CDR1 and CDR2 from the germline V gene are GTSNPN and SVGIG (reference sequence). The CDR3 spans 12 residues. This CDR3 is CYWSGLVLGKFF. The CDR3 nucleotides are TGTTACTGGAGTGGTCTGGTTTTGGGAAAGTTCTTC.

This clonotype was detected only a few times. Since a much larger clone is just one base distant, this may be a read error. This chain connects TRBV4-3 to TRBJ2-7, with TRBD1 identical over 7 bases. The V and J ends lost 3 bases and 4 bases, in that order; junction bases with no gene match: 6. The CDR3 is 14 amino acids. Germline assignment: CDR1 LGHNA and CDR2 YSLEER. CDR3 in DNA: TGCGCCAGCAGCCAGGGGACAGAGGTTTACGAGCAGTACTTC. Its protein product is CASSQGTEVYEQYF.